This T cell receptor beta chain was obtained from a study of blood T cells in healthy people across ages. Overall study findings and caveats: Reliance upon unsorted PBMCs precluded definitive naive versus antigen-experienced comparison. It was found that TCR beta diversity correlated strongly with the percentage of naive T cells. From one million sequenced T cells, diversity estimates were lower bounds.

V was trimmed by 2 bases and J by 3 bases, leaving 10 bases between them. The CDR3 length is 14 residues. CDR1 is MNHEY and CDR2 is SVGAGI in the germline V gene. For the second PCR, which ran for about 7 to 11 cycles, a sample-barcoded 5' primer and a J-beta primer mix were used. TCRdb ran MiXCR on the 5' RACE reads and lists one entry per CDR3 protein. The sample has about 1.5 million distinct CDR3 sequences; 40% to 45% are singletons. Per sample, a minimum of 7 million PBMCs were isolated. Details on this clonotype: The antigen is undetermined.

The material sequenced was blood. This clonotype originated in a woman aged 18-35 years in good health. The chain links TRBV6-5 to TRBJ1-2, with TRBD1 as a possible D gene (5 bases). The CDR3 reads CASSYGTRDYGYTF. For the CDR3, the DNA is TGTGCCAGCAGTTACGGGACCCGGGACTATGGCTACACCTTC.